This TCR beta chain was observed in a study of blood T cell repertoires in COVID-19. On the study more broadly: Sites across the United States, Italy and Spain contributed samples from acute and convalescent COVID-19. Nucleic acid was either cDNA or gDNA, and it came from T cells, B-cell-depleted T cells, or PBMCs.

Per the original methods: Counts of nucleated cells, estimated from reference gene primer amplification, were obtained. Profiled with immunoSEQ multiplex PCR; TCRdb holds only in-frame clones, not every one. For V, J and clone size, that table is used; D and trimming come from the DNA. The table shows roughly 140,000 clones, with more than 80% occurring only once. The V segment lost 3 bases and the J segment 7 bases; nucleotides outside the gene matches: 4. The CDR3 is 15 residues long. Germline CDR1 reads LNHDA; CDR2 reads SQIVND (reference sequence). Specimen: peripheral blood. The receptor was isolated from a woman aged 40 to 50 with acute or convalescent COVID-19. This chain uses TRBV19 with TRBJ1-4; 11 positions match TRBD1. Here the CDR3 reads CASSIRTGGGEKLFF. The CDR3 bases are TGTGCCAGTAGTATCCGGACAGGGGGCGGTGAAAAACTGTTTTTT.